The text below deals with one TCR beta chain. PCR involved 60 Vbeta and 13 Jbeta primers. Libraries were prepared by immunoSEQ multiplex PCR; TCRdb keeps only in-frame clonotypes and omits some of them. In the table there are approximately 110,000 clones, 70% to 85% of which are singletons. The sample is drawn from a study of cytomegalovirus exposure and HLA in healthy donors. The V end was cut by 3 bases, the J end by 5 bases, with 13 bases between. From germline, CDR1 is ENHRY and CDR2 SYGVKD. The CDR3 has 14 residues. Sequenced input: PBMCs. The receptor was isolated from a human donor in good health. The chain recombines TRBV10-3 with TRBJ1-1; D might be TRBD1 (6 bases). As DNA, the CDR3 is TGTGCCATCAGTGATTTGGGGGCGCGGACTGAAGCTTTCTTT. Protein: CAISDLGARTEAFF.